The next 19 T cell receptor beta chains were all read from a single sample in a study of response to subunit inactivated influenza vaccine. TCRdb processed the RT-PCR reads anew with MiXCR; each CDR3 protein has one entry. Of about 650,000 distinct CDR3 sequences listed, roughly 15% are singletons. The specimen comprised PBMCs from blood, sampled less than 15 days before vaccination. The receptors derive from a man aged 50 to 60 who received an inactivated influenza vaccine.

This chain's CDR3 is CSATREARGYEQYF. CDR3 in DNA: TGCAGTGCTACCCGGGAGGCCAGGGGCTACGAGCAGTACTTC. This rearrangement joins TRBV20-1 to TRBJ2-7, with D possibly matching TRBD2 (7 bases). The CDR3 has 14 amino acids. Germline V lookup: CDR1 DFQATT, CDR2 SNEGSKA (reference sequence). Trimming stripped 4 bases from V and 3 bases from J, with 16 bases between.

This rearrangement joins TRBV18 to TRBJ2-3; D possibly corresponds to TRBD2 (6 bases). Germline V gene lookup returns CDR1 KGHSH and CDR2 LQKENI. V lost 2 bases and J lost 6, with 12 bases in between. This CDR3 has 14 residues. Written as DNA, the CDR3 is TGTGCCAGCTCACCAAGGGACTTCTGGGATACGCAGTATTTT. Encoded protein: CASSPRDFWDTQYF. The whole variable domain, filled in from reference TRBV18 and TRBJ2-3, reads NAGVMQNPRHLVRRRGQEARLRCSPMKGHSHVYWYRQLPEEGLKFMVYLQKENIIDESGMPKERFSAEFPKEGPSILRIQQVVRGDSAAYFCASSPRDFWDTQYFGPGTRLTVL.

The gene calls are TRBV20-1 and TRBJ2-7; D is possibly TRBD1 (6 bases). In germline, CDR1 is DFQATT, CDR2 SNEGSKA (reference sequence). The CDR3 has 13 residues. Trimming cost V 6 bases and J 0 bases, with 12 bases left between them. The chain's CDR3 is CSANNRDSYEQYF. CDR3 nucleotides: TGCAGTGCCAATAACAGGGACTCCTACGAGCAGTACTTC.

The chain employs TRBV28 and TRBJ2-7, with unresolved D. This CDR3 region has 14 residues. V gave up 6 bases and J gave up 1 base, with 13 bases separating them. Germline values: CDR1 MDHEN, CDR2 SYDVKM. CDR3 coding DNA: TGTGCCAGCAGCCCTAAACTGAGTTCCTACGAGCAGTACTTC. Translation gives CASSPKLSSYEQYF. Combining the CDR3 with reference TRBV28 and TRBJ2-7 gives the whole variable domain DVKVTQSSRYLVKRTGEKVFLECVQDMDHENMFWYRQDPGLGLRLIYFSYDVKMKEKGDIPEGYSVSREKKERFSLILESASTNQTSMYLCASSPKLSSYEQYFGPGTRLTVT.

In this sample, this clonotype turned up a few times. The chain is built from TRBV7-8 and TRBJ2-5, with D unresolved. Trimming took 4 bases from V and 4 from J, leaving 13 bases between them. Germline CDR1 and CDR2: SGHVS and FQNEAQ. This CDR3 spans 14 amino acids. CDR3 in amino acids: CASSSIRRGETQYF. The CDR3 region has the DNA TGTGCCAGCAGCTCGATCAGACGTGGAGAGACCCAGTACTTC.

This clonotype was detected only a few times. The gene calls are TRBV18 and TRBJ1-2; TRBD1 might be the D (5 bases). V lost 5 bases, J lost 0 bases, and 13 bases lay in between. The CDR3 contains 15 residues. Germline V gene data show CDR1 as KGHSH and CDR2 as LQKENI. The CDR3 DNA follows: TGTGCCAGCTCAGAATCCAGGGTAGCTAACTATGGCTACACCTTC. This encodes CASSESRVANYGYTF.

The chain uses TRBV15 and TRBJ2-1; 8 bases align to TRBD2. Trimming at V came to 8 bases and at J to 0 bases, leaving 18 bases not matched to a gene. CDR3 length equals 19 residues. CDR1 LNHNV and CDR2 YYDKDF come from the germline V gene (reference sequence). The CDR3 region is CATLPGWREAQSSYNEQFF. As DNA, the CDR3 is TGTGCCACCCTGCCGGGGTGGCGGGAGGCCCAGAGCTCCTACAATGAGCAGTTCTTC.

This clonotype was detected a few times. This chain links TRBV10-1 with TRBJ2-2; 9 positions match TRBD1. Trimming took 0 bases from V and 5 from J; bases not matched to a gene: 4. The CDR3 totals 16 residues. Germline V gene lookup returns CDR1 WNHNN and CDR2 SYGVQD (reference sequence). The CDR3 spells CASSESPGQGTGELFF. CDR3 bases: TGCGCCAGCAGTGAGTCCCCGGGACAGGGAACCGGGGAGCTGTTTTTT.

For this clonotype: Germline and junction disagree at one end, which may indicate a read error. The chain employs TRBV6-2 or TRBV6-3 and TRBJ2-3, with 10 bases identical to TRBD2. CDR1 and CDR2 from the germline V gene are MNHEY and SVGEGT. The CDR3 spans 14 residues. The CDR3 region has the DNA TGTCCCAGTTCGACTAGCGGGCGCACAGATACGCAGTATTTT. Translating it yields CPSSTSGRTDTQYF.

The V gene is TRBV20-1, the J gene TRBJ2-7, with TRBD1 matching 8 bases. V shed 0 bases, J shed 3 bases, and the junction held 7 bases outside the gene matches. The CDR3 is made up of 15 amino acids. Per germline, CDR1 DFQATT and CDR2 SNEGSKA (reference sequence). CDR3 in DNA: TGCAGTGCTAGAGATTTTAGGACAGGGAACTACGAGCAGTACTTC. This codes for CSARDFRTGNYEQYF.

The table lists this clonotype with a few counts. The CDR3 spells CAWSAWNRGNQPQHF. The CDR3, as DNA: TGTGCCTGGAGTGCCTGGAACAGGGGCAATCAGCCCCAGCATTTT. The V and J genes are TRBV30 and TRBJ1-5, with D possibly TRBD1 on 6 matching bases. V lost 1 base and J lost 2, with 12 bases in between. The germline gives CDR1 GTSNPN, CDR2 SVGIG (reference sequence). The CDR3 sequence is 15 residues long. Complete variable domain (other parts from reference TRBV30 and TRBJ1-5): SQTIHQWPATLVQPVGSPLSLECTVEGTSNPNLYWYRQAAGRGLQLLFYSVGIGQISSEVPQNLSASRPQDRQFILSSKKLLLSDSGFYLCAWSAWNRGNQPQHFGDGTRLSIL.

CDR3 sequence reads: CASRAVNRAGTDTQYF. The CDR3 nucleotides are TGTGCCAGCAGGGCTGTGAACAGGGCCGGCACAGATACGCAGTATTTT. The chain is built from TRBV3-1 and TRBJ2-3; D might be TRBD1 (6 bases). V was trimmed by 6 bases and J by 1 base, leaving 17 bases between them. CDR3 size: 16 residues. Germline V gene sequence: CDR1 LGHDT, CDR2 YNNKEL (reference sequence).

Concerning this clonotype: A much larger clonotype is one base distant, so this may be a read error. This chain links TRBV23-1 with TRBJ2-3, with 8 bases aligning to TRBD2. Being an ORF, TRBV23-1 has a function that is uncertain. CDR3 length equals 17 residues. The CDR3 coding sequence is TGTGCCAGCAGCTTACGAGGAATAGCGGGGTACACAGATACGCAGTCTTTT. This codes for CASSLRGIAGYTDTQSF.

This clonotype was counted between two and nine times. The V and J genes are TRBV2 and TRBJ2-7; D may be TRBD2 (5 bases). The V gene lost 6 bases and the J gene lost 2 bases, with 11 bases spanning the gap. The CDR3 covers 13 residues. Germline V gene lookup returns CDR1 SNHLY and CDR2 FYNNEI. DNA of the CDR3: TGTGCCAGCAGACTCTCCGGGACCTACGAGCAGTACTTC. Its translation is CASRLSGTYEQYF.

This chain uses TRBV2 with TRBJ1-2, with D tentatively TRBD1 (6 bases). This CDR3 has 15 residues. V lost 8 bases, J lost 5 bases, and 21 bases lay in between. Germline V gene sequence: CDR1 SNHLY, CDR2 FYNNEI. The CDR3 region has the DNA TGTGCCAGCTCTCTCCAGGGGACCCCAGGATATGGCTACACCTTC. Protein sequence: CASSLQGTPGYGYTF.

CDR3: CASSFYPDTQYF. CDR3 in DNA: TGTGCCAGCAGCTTCTATCCAGATACGCAGTATTTT. The chain uses TRBV7-2 and TRBJ2-3; D not resolved. The CDR3 has 12 residues. Germline-derived CDR1 and CDR2 are SGHTA and FQGNSA. The V gene lost 3 bases and the J gene lost 4 bases, with 5 bases spanning the gap.

The CDR3 coding sequence is TGTGCCAGCAGCTTTTTGTTGACTAGCGGTGCCTACAATGAGCAGTTCTTC. Translation: CASSFLLTSGAYNEQFF. The V gene is TRBV7-6, the J gene TRBJ2-1; 9 bases match TRBD2. V lost 3 bases and J lost 2; bases outside the gene matches: 8. The CDR3 has 17 amino acids. Germline V gene lookup returns CDR1 SGHVS and CDR2 FNYEAQ.

This clonotype has only a few counts. This chain joins TRBV27 and TRBJ2-5; D may match TRBD1 or TRBD2 (6 bases each). The ends were cut back, 8 bases at V and 2 bases at J, with 12 bases in the middle. This CDR3 has 13 amino acids. Per germline, CDR1 MNHEY and CDR2 SMNVEV (reference sequence). DNA for the CDR3: TGTGCCAGCGGAGGAGGGACACAAGAGACCCAGTACTTC. Translation: CASGGGTQETQYF.

The chain carries TRBV18 and TRBJ1-4; D is perhaps TRBD1 (5 bases). This CDR3 is 15 amino acids long. Germline V CDR1 and CDR2: KGHSH, LQKENI. V lost 0 bases and J 8 bases, leaving 13 bases between the germline ends. The CDR3: CASSPPAGPSEKLFF. The CDR3 DNA sequence: TGTGCCAGCTCACCACCCGCAGGGCCAAGCGAAAAACTGTTTTTT. Supplemented by reference TRBV18 and TRBJ1-4, the full variable domain reads NAGVMQNPRHLVRRRGQEARLRCSPMKGHSHVYWYRQLPEEGLKFMVYLQKENIIDESGMPKERFSAEFPKEGPSILRIQQVVRGDSAAYFCASSPPAGPSEKLFFGSGTQLSVL.